The 29 T cell receptor beta chains presented below share a single source sample, sequenced in a study of T-cell reconstitution after alpha-beta-depleted transplantation in children. Unique molecular identifiers tagged the TCRbeta library. TCRdb reprocessed the PCR reads with MiXCR, giving one entry per CDR3 protein. This table has about 300,000 distinct CDR3 sequences, around 10% appearing once. This specimen consisted of PBMCs, obtained before TCRalphabeta/CD19-depleted stem cell transplant. These TCRs come from a boy under two years old with acute myeloid leukemia, due to receive a stem cell transplant.

This clonotype was seen at least ten times. The chain joins TRBV25-1 to TRBJ1-3; D is ambiguous. Trimming stripped 5 bases from V and 4 bases from J, with 6 bases between. Germline assignment: CDR1 MGHDK and CDR2 SYGVNS. The CDR3 runs to 12 residues. This chain's CDR3 is CASSRAGNTIYF. The CDR3 DNA is TGTGCCAGCAGTCGGGCCGGAAACACCATATATTTT.

The rearrangement uses TRBV5-4 and TRBJ2-6, with D perhaps TRBD1 (5 bases). The CDR3 spans 19 residues. The V end was cut by 0 bases, the J end by 0 bases, with 16 bases between. CDR1 is SGHNT and CDR2 is YYREEE in the germline V gene (reference sequence). The CDR3 sequence is CASSLAVQGNPSGANVLTF. CDR3 DNA sequence: TGTGCCAGCAGCTTGGCCGTGCAGGGAAATCCCTCTGGGGCCAACGTCCTGACTTTC.

This clonotype was detected a few times. The chain carries TRBV19 and TRBJ2-3, with a tentative D call TRBD1 (6 bases). Trimming removed 4 bases at V and 3 bases at J, with 17 bases between. The CDR3 is 16 amino acids. Germline V gene data show CDR1 as LNHDA and CDR2 as SQIVND (reference sequence). CDR3 protein: CASSTSTGLGTDTQYF. DNA of the CDR3: TGTGCCAGTAGTACATCGACAGGCTTGGGAACAGATACGCAGTATTTT.

The rearrangement joins TRBV10-3 to TRBJ2-6, with D possibly TRBD2 on 6 matching bases. Trimming cost V 2 bases and J 0 bases, with 17 bases left between them. The CDR3 has 19 residues. In germline, CDR1 is ENHRY, CDR2 SYGVKD. The CDR3 DNA reads as TGTGCCATCAGTGAGAATGGGAGGCGGCATAACTCTGGGGCCAACGTCCTGACTTTC. Protein product: CAISENGRRHNSGANVLTF.

The chain uses TRBV2 and TRBJ2-1; TRBD1 matches 7 bases. There are 16 residues in the CDR3. Germline V gene lookup returns CDR1 SNHLY and CDR2 FYNNEI. The V gene end was trimmed by 6 bases and the J gene end by 4 bases; junction bases not matched to a gene: 12. The CDR3 sequence is CASSETGVQLYNEQFF. CDR3 in DNA: TGTGCCAGCAGCGAAACAGGGGTACAATTGTACAATGAGCAGTTCTTC. Filled out from reference TRBV2 and TRBJ2-1, the complete variable domain reads EPEVTQTPSHQVTQMGQEVILRCVPISNHLYFYWYRQILGQKVEFLVSFYNNEISEKSEIFDDQFSVERPDGSNFTLKIRSTKLEDSAMYFCASSETGVQLYNEQFFGPGTRLTVL.

The table lists this clonotype with many counts. The chain is built from TRBV19 and TRBJ1-1; TRBD1 agrees at 7 bases. Trimming took 7 bases from V and 1 from J; bases not matched to a gene: 9. The CDR3 length is 15 residues. Germline V CDR1 and CDR2: LNHDA, SQIVND (reference sequence). The CDR3 is CASIGRGQRNTEAFF. In DNA form, the CDR3 reads TGTGCCAGTATTGGAAGGGGGCAAAGGAACACTGAAGCTTTCTTT.

This clonotype was picked up many times. This chain connects TRBV7-2 to TRBJ2-7, with D maybe TRBD1 (5 bases). Trimming took off 2 bases at V and 4 bases at J, with 15 bases between the two ends. This CDR3 is built from 15 residues. The germline CDR1 and CDR2 sequences are SGHTA and FQGNSA. The CDR3 bases are TGTGCCAGCAGCTTACGGTCGGTTTCAGGGTACGAGCAGTACTTC. Protein product: CASSLRSVSGYEQYF.

This clonotype appeared many times. The rearrangement joins TRBV28 to TRBJ1-2; D is perhaps TRBD1 (5 bases). This CDR3 spans 12 amino acids. Germline lookup yields CDR1 MDHEN and CDR2 SYDVKM. The V end was cut by 8 bases, the J end by 3 bases, with 10 bases between. The CDR3, as DNA: TGTGCCAGCCGGGGGGGAGACTATGGCTACACCTTC. Amino acids: CASRGGDYGYTF.

In its sample, this clonotype was seen a few times. CDR3 region: CASSLRKGGPKDRGGYTF. CDR3 nucleotides: TGTGCCAGCAGCTTACGGAAGGGGGGCCCGAAAGACAGGGGTGGCTACACCTTC. The chain carries TRBV7-6 and TRBJ1-2, with 8 nucleotides matching TRBD1. The trim removed 2 bases at V and 7 bases at J, leaving 18 bases unmatched. CDR1 is SGHVS and CDR2 is FNYEAQ in the germline V gene. This CDR3 is 18 amino acids long.

This clonotype appeared many times. The rearrangement links TRBV7-2 to TRBJ2-5, with a tentative D call TRBD2 (6 bases). Per germline, CDR1 SGHTA and CDR2 FQGNSA. Between the trimmed V and J ends, which lost 0 bases and 4 bases, there was a span of 15 bases. The CDR3 has 16 residues. The CDR3 is CASSLAPGRSGETQYF. The CDR3 DNA reads TGTGCCAGCAGCTTAGCCCCTGGGAGGTCGGGAGAGACCCAGTACTTC.

This clonotype has a count of ten or more. The J gene is TRBJ1-2, the V gene TRBV7-9, with D perhaps TRBD1 (5 bases). Trimming left V 7 bases short and J 8 bases short, with 17 bases between. In germline, CDR1 is SEHNR, CDR2 FQNEAQ (reference sequence). CDR3 length: 13 amino acids. The CDR3 region is CASTPSGSGGYTF. The CDR3 DNA is TGTGCCAGCACCCCTAGCGGTTCAGGGGGCTACACCTTC.

This clonotype turned up a few times. The J gene is TRBJ2-3, the V gene TRBV20-1, with 10 bases matching TRBD2. CDR3 length equals 17 residues. Germline values: CDR1 DFQATT, CDR2 SNEGSKA (reference sequence). J was trimmed by 3 bases and V by 2 bases; bases with no gene match: 11. In DNA form, the CDR3 reads TGCAGTGCTAGACCCCACCCTCAGACTAGCGGGACAGATACGCAGTATTTT. Translating gives CSARPHPQTSGTDTQYF.

A word on this clonotype: The junction departs from the called germline gene at one end, perhaps through a read error. This chain links TRBV11-3 with TRBJ2-2; D could derive from TRBD1 or TRBD2 (5 bases each). Germline values: CDR1 SGHNT, CDR2 YENEEA. The CDR3 has 16 amino acids. The CDR3, as DNA: TGTGCCAGCAGTCACAACCCCCTCATGGTTCCCGGGGACCTGTTTTTT. Its translation: CASSHNPLMVPGDLFF.

This clonotype has a count of ten or more. The chain recombines TRBV12-3 or TRBV12-4 with TRBJ2-6, with D perhaps given as TRBD1 or TRBD2 (6 bases each). This CDR3 comprises 16 residues. Trimming removed 5 bases from V and 0 bases from J, with 11 bases in between. The CDR3 region has the DNA TGTGCCAGCAGTCGGGGGCCACTCTCTGGGGCCAACGTCCTGACTTTC. It encodes CASSRGPLSGANVLTF.

The sample holds many counts of this clonotype. The rearrangement links TRBV20-1 to TRBJ2-3; 9 bases agree with TRBD1. The CDR3 length is 14 residues. V lost 6 bases, J lost 3 bases, and 7 bases stayed unmatched. Germline assignment: CDR1 DFQATT and CDR2 SNEGSKA (reference sequence). CDR3 region: CSAKQGAWTDTQYF. The CDR3 DNA follows: TGCAGTGCGAAACAGGGGGCATGGACAGATACGCAGTATTTT.

This clonotype showed up many times. The genes are TRBV4-3 and TRBJ2-2; TRBD2 matches at 9 bases. The germline V gene has CDR1 LGHNA and CDR2 YSLEER. The CDR3 extends over 17 amino acids. V trimming: 0 bases; J trimming: 3 bases; junction bases outside the gene matches: 5. The CDR3 loop reads CASSQDPTSGYTGELFF. For the CDR3, the DNA is TGCGCCAGCAGCCAAGATCCGACTAGCGGATACACCGGGGAGCTGTTTTTT.

Comment on this clonotype: One junction end disagrees with the germline gene, perhaps due to a read error. This chain connects TRBV29-1 to TRBJ1-1; 7 bases are a match to TRBD1. Germline V lookup: CDR1 SQVTM, CDR2 ANQGSEA. This CDR3 region has 12 residues. The CDR3 DNA follows: TGCAGCGTTGAGACAGGGATCACTGAAGCTCTCTTT. Protein: CSVETGITEALF.

This clonotype has ten or more counts. The chain is built from TRBV20-1 and TRBJ2-5; D is unclear. This CDR3 is 14 amino acids long. The V gene lost 1 base and the J gene lost 5 bases, with 14 bases spanning the gap. Germline V gene data show CDR1 as DFQATT and CDR2 as SNEGSKA (reference sequence). The CDR3: CSARVPGRPETQYF. The CDR3 region has the DNA TGCAGTGCTAGAGTCCCAGGACGGCCGGAGACCCAGTACTTC.

In this sample, this clonotype turned up a few times. This chain uses TRBV13 with TRBJ2-7, with D possibly TRBD1 on 6 matching bases. Germline CDR1 and CDR2: PRHDT and FYEKMQ (reference sequence). Trimming took off 5 bases at V and 0 bases at J, with 17 bases between the two ends. The CDR3 runs to 16 residues. The CDR3 spells CASSLLQQGTSYEQYF. The CDR3 DNA follows: TGTGCCAGCAGCCTTTTACAGCAGGGGACCTCCTACGAGCAGTACTTC.

The chain is built from TRBV4-3 and TRBJ2-1, with 12 positions matching TRBD2. Germline loops: CDR1 LGHNA, CDR2 YSLEER. V gave up 1 base and J gave up 5 bases; unmatched junction bases: 12. This CDR3 has 19 amino acids. The CDR3 is CASSQAQILAGGPHNEQFF. CDR3 nucleotides: TGCGCCAGCAGCCAAGCCCAAATTCTAGCGGGAGGGCCACACAATGAGCAGTTCTTC.

This clonotype was counted many times. The rearrangement uses TRBV24-1 and TRBJ2-3; TRBD2 aligns across 7 bases. The germline V gene encodes CDR1 KGHDR and CDR2 SFDVKD. The V gene end was trimmed by 1 base and the J gene end by 5 bases; junction bases not matched to a gene: 8. CDR3 length equals 16 residues. CDR3 DNA: TGTGCCACCAGTGATTTCGGGGGGTGGGAGAAAGATACGCAGTATTTT. Its translation: CATSDFGGWEKDTQYF.

This clonotype was seen many times. The rearrangement links TRBV27 to TRBJ2-7; D gene unclear. V was shortened by 4 bases and J by 5 bases, with 9 bases between the two germline ends. The CDR3 runs 12 residues. Germline assignment: CDR1 MNHEY and CDR2 SMNVEV (reference sequence). The CDR3: CASSSPSDEQYF. The CDR3 bases are TGTGCCAGCAGTTCCCCCAGTGACGAGCAGTACTTC.

In its sample, this clonotype was seen many times. This rearrangement joins TRBV12-3 or TRBV12-4 to TRBJ2-1; the D gene is possibly TRBD1 (5 bases). V lost 3 bases to trimming and J lost 11 bases, with 14 bases between them. This CDR3 contains 13 residues. The CDR3 sequence is CASSFIRQIQQFF. The CDR3 coding sequence is TGTGCCAGCAGTTTTATCCGACAGATTCAGCAGTTCTTC.

This clonotype was found many times. J is TRBJ2-4 and V is TRBV20-1, with D tentatively TRBD1 (6 bases). This CDR3 contains 11 residues. The germline CDR1 and CDR2 sequences are DFQATT and SNEGSKA (reference sequence). V was clipped by 2 bases and J by 15 bases, with 14 bases between them. The CDR3 DNA is TGCAGTGCTAGACCCCAGGGGAAGGGGTACTTC. It codes for CSARPQGKGYF.

This clonotype was detected ten times or more. This chain connects TRBV7-2 to TRBJ2-7; no clear D. CDR1 and CDR2 from the germline V gene are SGHTA and FQGNSA. The CDR3 is made up of 11 amino acids. V gave up 8 bases and J gave up 5 bases, with 10 bases separating them. The CDR3 DNA follows: TGTGCCAGCGCCCAAGCCCACGAGCAGTACTTC. Amino acid sequence: CASAQAHEQYF. Variable domain in full (rest from reference TRBV7-2 and TRBJ2-7): GAGVSQSPSNKVTEKGKDVELRCDPISGHTALYWYRQSLGQGLEFLIYFQGNSAPDKSGLPSDRFSAERTGGSVSTLTIQRTQQEDSAVYLCASAQAHEQYFGPGTRLTVT.

The table lists this clonotype with many counts. The rearrangement joins TRBV7-9 to TRBJ1-3; D is undetermined. The germline V gene encodes CDR1 SEHNR and CDR2 FQNEAQ (reference sequence). The V end was cut by 6 bases, the J end by 2 bases, with 5 bases between. This CDR3 comprises 12 residues. Here the CDR3 DNA reads TGTGCCAGCAGTGGGGCTGGAAACACCATATATTTT. As protein: CASSGAGNTIYF.

V gene TRBV29-1 combines with J gene TRBJ2-5; D might be TRBD1 (6 bases). Germline V lookup: CDR1 SQVTM, CDR2 ANQGSEA. V was pared by 3 bases and J by 1 base, with 12 bases between. This CDR3 has 14 residues. For the CDR3, the DNA is TGCAGCGTTGAGCCGACAGGAGGCCAAGAGACCCAGTACTTC. Protein product: CSVEPTGGQETQYF.

This clonotype has a count of ten or more. This chain connects TRBV5-6 to TRBJ2-7; the D gene is possibly TRBD1 (5 bases). CDR1 and CDR2 (germline): SGHDT, YYEEEE. The V gene lost 2 bases and the J gene lost 4 bases, with 7 bases spanning the gap. This CDR3 has 12 amino acids. Here the CDR3 DNA reads TGTGCCAGCAGCTTTGCAGGGTACGAGCAGTACTTC. It yields the protein CASSFAGYEQYF. Full variable domain (remainder filled in from reference TRBV5-6 and TRBJ2-7): DAGVTQSPTHLIKTRGQQVTLRCSPKSGHDTVSWYQQALGQGPQFIFQYYEEEERQRGNFPDRFSGHQFPNYSSELNVNALLLGDSALYLCASSFAGYEQYFGPGTRLTVT.

As to this clonotype: A much larger clone lies one base from this, so it may be a read error. The chain recombines TRBV20-1 with TRBJ2-5, with TRBD1 matching 7 bases. The CDR3 is 13 amino acids. Germline CDR1 and CDR2: DFQATT and SNEGSKA (reference sequence). CDR3 coding DNA: TGCTGTGCTAGAAGGGGGCTGGGGGAGACCCAGTACTTC. It specifies CCARRGLGETQYF.